These 12 T cell receptor beta chains came from one sample sequenced in a study of blood T cell repertoires in COVID-19 (TCRdb year 2020). The library was prepared using the immunoSEQ multiplex PCR assay. The table comes from immuneACCESS by way of TCRdb, which keeps in-frame sequences with V and J called. Part of the clones is missing from these tables; in studies checked, under half for an unresolved V gene and the rest for unknown reasons. The sample table shows about 140,000 clones, and 82% are seen once. Of the sample, around 4% falls within the top ten clones. Sequencing was done on a sample of peripheral blood. These receptors originate from a woman older than 75 with acute or convalescent COVID-19.

This chain uses TRBV29-1 with TRBJ2-1; weak D call: TRBD1 (5 bases). Trimming removed 4 bases at V and 0 bases at J, with 10 bases between. The CDR3 runs 14 residues. CDR1 and CDR2 (germline): SQVTM, ANQGSEA. CDR3 coding DNA: TGCAGCGTTGCTGGGGCCAGCTCCTACAATGAGCAGTTCTTC. Translated: CSVAGASSYNEQFF.

V is TRBV5-6 and J is TRBJ2-1; 10 bases map to TRBD2. Germline lookup yields CDR1 SGHDT and CDR2 YYEEEE. CDR3 length: 16 amino acids. V gave up 4 bases and J gave up 4 bases; unmatched junction bases: 8. The CDR3 loop is CASSRRLAGLYNEQFF. The CDR3 DNA is TGTGCCAGCAGCCGGCGACTAGCGGGCCTATACAATGAGCAGTTCTTC.

In its sample, this clone was seen a few times. The same CDR3 arises from other DNA sequences in this sample as well. This chain links TRBV28 with TRBJ1-3; D gene unclear. The CDR3 is 14 residues long. The germline gives CDR1 MDHEN, CDR2 SYDVKM. V lost 3 bases to trimming and J lost 0 bases, with 6 bases between them. The CDR3 nucleotides read TGTGCCAGCAGTTTCTGGAGCTCTGGAAACACCATATATTTT. Translation gives CASSFWSSGNTIYF.

The chain has TRBV6-1 and TRBJ2-7, with TRBD2 identical over 9 bases. Germline CDR1 MNHNS, CDR2 SASEGT. Trimming took 2 bases from V and 5 from J; bases not matched to a gene: 10. There are 16 residues in the CDR3. DNA for the CDR3: TGTGCCAGCAGTGAATTTTCGGGACTAGCAGGCCACGAGCAGTACTTC. Its protein is CASSEFSGLAGHEQYF.

V is TRBV28 and J is TRBJ2-5, with D tentatively TRBD2 (6 bases). Germline CDR1 MDHEN, CDR2 SYDVKM. The CDR3 is 16 amino acids. The V end was cut by 3 bases, the J end by 6 bases, with 20 bases between. The CDR3 spells CASSFSPGLARKTQYF. Written as DNA, the CDR3 is TGTGCCAGCAGTTTCTCGCCGGGACTCGCTCGGAAGACCCAGTACTTC.

The gene calls are TRBV4-1 and TRBJ2-3; no firm D call. Germline V gene lookup returns CDR1 MGHRA and CDR2 YSYEKL. The CDR3 runs 14 residues. Between the trimmed V and J ends, which lost 3 bases and 0 bases, there was a span of 7 bases. CDR3 sequence: CASSQYRSTDTQYF. The CDR3 DNA reads TGCGCCAGCAGCCAGTACCGGAGCACAGATACGCAGTATTTT.

This clone was counted only a few times. The V and J genes are TRBV9 and TRBJ1-6; the match to TRBD1 covers 7 bases. The CDR3 sequence is 14 residues long. CDR1 and CDR2 from the germline V gene are SGDLS and YYNGEE. After removal of 3 bases from V and 7 bases from J, the junction contained 4 bases not matched to a gene. The CDR3 nucleotides read TGTGCCAGCAGCGCGGGACAGAAGAATTCACCCCTCCACTTT. This gives the protein CASSAGQKNSPLHF.

The gene calls are TRBV3-1 (or the pseudogene TRBV3-2) and TRBJ2-1; possibly TRBD1 for D (5 bases). The V gene lost 5 bases and the J gene lost 5 bases, with 16 bases spanning the gap. The CDR3 length is 15 residues. Germline V CDR1 and CDR2: LGHDT, YNNKEL (reference sequence). The CDR3 loop is CASSGLPRGNNEQFF. The CDR3 nucleotides are TGTGCCAGCAGCGGTCTCCCAAGGGGAAACAATGAGCAGTTCTTC.

This chain connects TRBV6-1 to TRBJ1-3; D not certain. Germline V lookup: CDR1 MNHNS, CDR2 SASEGT. The CDR3 contains 13 residues. Trimming stripped 1 base from V and 5 bases from J, with 6 bases between. CDR3 DNA: TGTGCCAGCAGTGAAGGTAGTCGAAACACCATATATTTT. It encodes CASSEGSRNTIYF.

The J gene is TRBJ1-4, the V gene TRBV5-1; TRBD1 is a possible D gene (6 bases). With 2 bases removed from V and 5 bases from J, the gap between germline ends came to 7 bases. Germline CDR1 reads SGHRS; CDR2 reads YFSETQ. This CDR3 is built from 13 residues. CDR3 residues: CASSFTGNEKLFF. Written as DNA, the CDR3 is TGCGCCAGCAGCTTCACAGGGAATGAAAAACTGTTTTTT.

This chain joins TRBV3-1 (or the pseudogene TRBV3-2) and TRBJ1-2; TRBD1 aligns across 7 bases. Germline V gene data show CDR1 as LGHDT and CDR2 as YNNKEL (reference sequence). This CDR3 has 15 residues. Unmatched junction bases numbered 8, after V lost 4 bases and J lost 3 bases. CDR3 DNA: TGTGCCAGCAGCCCGAAGACAGGGCGGGACTATGGCTACACCTTC. This codes for CASSPKTGRDYGYTF.

This clone was seen a single time. This chain uses TRBV2 with TRBJ2-7; 7 nucleotides align to TRBD1. The germline V gene encodes CDR1 SNHLY and CDR2 FYNNEI. Trimming took 6 bases from V and 6 from J; bases not matched to a gene: 14. This CDR3 is built from 15 residues. CDR3 sequence reads: CASRVTGMEVREQYF. The CDR3 DNA reads as TGTGCCAGCAGAGTGACAGGGATGGAGGTCCGCGAGCAGTACTTC.